A single sample gave rise to the 9 T cell receptor beta chains below, sequenced in a study of OX40 agonist ivuxolimab in advanced cancers. The assay was immunoSEQ multiplex PCR, and TCRdb's table has in-frame clones only and misses some. The data show 70,000 or so clones, roughly 80% seen once. This material consisted of CD4+ or CD8+ T cells sorted from blood, taken in a trial of the OX40 agonist ivuxolimab. The receptors stem from an adult with an advanced solid tumor such as melanoma, head and neck, liver or kidney cancer.

The chain uses TRBV23-1 and TRBJ1-3; maybe TRBD1 (5 bases). TRBV23-1 is sorted into the ORF group, with uncertain function. The V and J ends lost 0 bases and 5 bases respectively, with 11 bases between them. CDR3 length equals 15 residues. The CDR3 nucleotides are TGCGCCAGCAGTCAATCCCCCGGGACGAGAAACACCATATATTTT. Translation gives CASSQSPGTRNTIYF.

The chain has TRBV27 and TRBJ2-7, with D possibly being TRBD1 or TRBD2 (5 bases each). The germline V and J ends were trimmed by 8 bases and 2 bases, with 19 bases remaining between them. The CDR3 totals 15 residues. Looked up from germline, CDR1 is MNHEY and CDR2 is SMNVEV (reference sequence). The CDR3 region is CASLLSGRATYEQYF. The CDR3 nucleotides read TGTGCCAGCCTGTTGTCGGGACGGGCAACCTACGAGCAGTACTTC.

This chain links TRBV5-1 with TRBJ2-5, with 7 bases aligning to TRBD1. This CDR3 region has 14 residues. With V trimmed by 5 bases and J by 2 bases, 6 bases remained unmatched. CDR1 SGHRS and CDR2 YFSETQ come from the germline V gene. CDR3 nucleotide sequence: TGCGCCAGCAGTGAGGGGGCGCGTCAAGAGACCCAGTACTTC. This encodes CASSEGARQETQYF. The full variable domain, rest sourced from reference TRBV5-1 and TRBJ2-5, is KAGVTQTPRYLIKTRGQQVTLSCSPISGHRSVSWYQQTPGQGLQFLFEYFSETQRNKGNFPGRFSGRQFSNSRSEMNVSTLELGDSALYLCASSEGARQETQYFGPGTRLLVL.

V and J are TRBV7-9 and TRBJ1-5; maybe TRBD1 (6 bases). This CDR3 contains 16 residues. Germline loops: CDR1 SEHNR, CDR2 FQNEAQ (reference sequence). The V gene lost 0 bases and the J gene lost 3 bases, with 12 bases spanning the gap. CDR3 loop: CASSLAGGSSNQPQHF. The CDR3 nucleotides are TGTGCCAGCAGCTTAGCGGGGGGCAGCTCCAATCAGCCCCAGCATTTT.

The V and J genes are TRBV5-1 and TRBJ2-2, with D perhaps matching TRBD2 (6 bases). Trimming took 1 base from V and 5 from J, leaving 12 bases between them. Germline V gene data show CDR1 as SGHRS and CDR2 as YFSETQ. CDR3 length: 15 residues. CDR3 protein: CASSLSLATTGELFF. For the CDR3, the DNA is TGCGCCAGCAGCTTGTCCCTAGCGACAACCGGGGAGCTGTTTTTT.

The genes are TRBV11-3 and TRBJ1-2, with D perhaps matching TRBD1 (5 bases). Trimming took off 3 bases at V and 4 bases at J, with 9 bases between the two ends. From germline, CDR1 is SGHNT and CDR2 YENEEA. The length of the CDR3 is 13 residues. CDR3 loop: CASSLGGGYGYTF. CDR3 sequence (DNA): TGTGCCAGCAGCTTGGGGGGTGGCTATGGCTACACCTTC.

J is TRBJ2-7 and V is TRBV18, with D uncertain. The CDR3 extends over 13 amino acids. Trimming took 0 bases from V and 6 from J, leaving 9 bases between them. CDR1 and CDR2 (germline): KGHSH, LQKENI. The CDR3: CASSPPTQSEQYF. CDR3 DNA sequence: TGTGCCAGCTCACCACCCACACAGAGCGAGCAGTACTTC.

The rearrangement uses TRBV7-9 and TRBJ1-2; 10 bases fit TRBD1. Germline CDR1 reads SEHNR; CDR2 reads FQNEAQ (reference sequence). The CDR3 totals 14 residues. J gave up 7 bases and V 3 bases, and 5 bases lay outside the gene matches. CDR3 region: CASSFGQGDRGYTF. The CDR3 nucleotides are TGTGCCAGCAGCTTTGGACAGGGGGATCGTGGCTACACCTTC.

The chain has TRBV6-1 and TRBJ2-5; no firm D call. The J call is doubtful: the DNA matches TRBJ2-7 better. CDR1 and CDR2 from the germline V gene are MNHNS and SASEGT. The CDR3 consists of 12 residues. Here the CDR3 DNA reads TGTGCCAGTAAATTAAGCTCCTACGAGCAGTACTTC. This codes for CASKLSSYEQYF.